This T cell receptor (beta chain) came from a study of vaccination effects on CD4 cells after COVID-19. Profiled with immunoSEQ multiplex PCR; TCRdb holds only in-frame clones, not every one. The repertoire includes 15,000 or so clones, about 78% of them detected once, and 15% to 20% sits in the top ten. On this clone: The antigen is not known.

The V and J ends lost 2 bases and 6 bases, in that order; junction bases with no gene match: 6. The CDR3 sequence is 15 residues long. Germline values: CDR1 MNHEY, CDR2 SMNVEV (reference sequence). Before any sequencing was done, the ViraFEST assay used viral peptide pools to expand antigen-specific CD4+ T cells. When ten to eleven days of culture had elapsed, CD4+ T cells were isolated. Subjects were given two BNT162b2 or mRNA-1273 vaccine doses. Half-medium replacement with IL-2 medium occurred on days 3 and 7. The sequence was collected from a human donor who received a COVID-19 vaccine. The sequenced sample was CD4+ T cells from PBMCs cultured with HCoV-NL63 spike peptides, obtained after COVID-19 vaccination. The J gene is TRBJ2-3, the V gene TRBV27; 9 nucleotides align to TRBD2. The CDR3, as DNA: TGTGCCAGCAGTTTACAGGGCGGGAGGGCGGATACGCAGTATTTT. Protein: CASSLQGGRADTQYF.